What follows are 26 T cell receptor beta chains derived from one specimen sequenced in a study of T-cell reconstitution after alpha-beta-depleted transplantation in children. The library targeted TCRbeta and was prepared with unique molecular identifiers. TCRdb reprocessed the PCR reads via MiXCR and lists one record per CDR3 protein. The repertoire holds 900,000 or so distinct CDR3 sequences, with approximately 15% as singletons. Sequences were derived from PBMCs, mostly from graft donor cells, sampled 360 days after TCRalphabeta/CD19-depleted stem cell transplant. The receptor source for this set is a male patient younger than 18 who had a stem cell transplant for acute lymphoblastic leukemia, so the T cells may come from the graft donor.

This clonotype was found many times. The chain has TRBV6-5 and TRBJ2-2; 9 positions match TRBD1. V lost 0 bases to trimming and J lost 0 bases; unmatched junction nucleotides: 5. Germline V gene data show CDR1 as MNHEY and CDR2 as SVGAGI. CDR3 size: 18 residues. The CDR3 region is CASSYSRTGAPNTGELFF. In DNA, the CDR3 is TGTGCCAGCAGTTACTCGAGGACAGGGGCTCCGAACACCGGGGAGCTGTTTTTT.

The table lists this clonotype with a few counts. V gene TRBV3-1 combines with J gene TRBJ2-2, with D unclear. The CDR3 extends over 13 amino acids. V shed 2 bases and J shed 7 bases, with 8 bases lying between them. Germline values: CDR1 LGHDT, CDR2 YNNKEL (reference sequence). The CDR3 DNA reads as TGTGCCAGCAGCCAAACCTATTTCGGGGAGCTGTTTTTT. Translating gives CASSQTYFGELFF.

This clonotype has a handful of counts. V and J are TRBV4-1 and TRBJ1-1, with D unclear. Germline V CDR1 and CDR2: MGHRA, YSYEKL. Trimming shortened V by 0 bases and J by 7 bases, and 12 bases separated the two germline ends. CDR3 size: 14 residues. CDR3 DNA sequence: TGCGCCAGCAGCCAAGAAGGTCGGCAGAATGAAGCTTTCTTT. It encodes CASSQEGRQNEAFF.

V gene TRBV5-5 combines with J gene TRBJ2-3, with 7 bases identical to TRBD1. The CDR3 consists of 14 residues. Germline CDR1 reads SGHKS; CDR2 reads YYEKEE (reference sequence). The ends lost 7 bases at V and 5 bases at J; junction bases unmatched: 10. The CDR3 DNA follows: TGTGCCAGCTTCAGACAGGGTTCTGGAGATACGCAGTATTTT. It encodes CASFRQGSGDTQYF.

The chain has TRBV5-1 and TRBJ2-7; D unclear. V was pared by 0 bases and J by 6 bases, with 10 bases between. There are 13 residues in the CDR3. Germline V gene data show CDR1 as SGHRS and CDR2 as YFSETQ. The CDR3 here is CASSLVGVPEQYF. The CDR3 coding sequence is TGCGCCAGCAGCTTGGTAGGAGTTCCCGAGCAGTACTTC.

The chain is built from TRBV5-1 and TRBJ2-1, with TRBD2 matching 12 bases. The CDR3 extends over 14 amino acids. CDR1 is SGHRS, CDR2 YFSETQ, per germline. The CDR3, as DNA: TGCGCGTCCGGACTAGCGGGATTCTACAATGAGCAGTTCTTC. Amino acids: CASGLAGFYNEQFF.

This clonotype came up a few times. CDR3 bases: TGTGCCAGCAGCGAGCGCCCGACTTACAATGAGCAGTTCTTC. Translated: CASSERPTYNEQFF. This chain links TRBV9 with TRBJ2-1; D remains ambiguous. The germline CDR1 and CDR2 sequences are SGDLS and YYNGEE. V was cut by 3 bases and J by 4 bases, with 11 bases left in between. The CDR3 has 14 amino acids.

The CDR3 DNA follows: TGTGCCAGCAGCTTCGGCTGGGATAACACTGAAGCTTTCTTT. Protein product: CASSFGWDNTEAFF. The chain combines TRBV7-2 with TRBJ1-1; no clear D gene. CDR1 and CDR2 (germline): SGHTA, FQGNSA. V lost 3 bases and J 2 bases, leaving 10 bases between the germline ends. The CDR3 spans 14 residues.

The gene calls are TRBV7-9 and TRBJ2-7, with no clear D. Trimming pared 5 bases from V and 0 bases from J, leaving 8 bases between. Germline values: CDR1 SEHNR, CDR2 FQNEAQ (reference sequence). The CDR3 covers 13 residues. DNA for the CDR3: TGTGCCAGCAGCACAATTAACTCCTACGAGCAGTACTTC. Translating it yields CASSTINSYEQYF.

This clonotype occurred a few times. J is TRBJ2-5 and V is TRBV29-1; 12 bases align to TRBD2. CDR3 size: 16 residues. The germline V gene encodes CDR1 SQVTM and CDR2 ANQGSEA. V trimming: 0 bases; J trimming: 5 bases; junction bases outside the gene matches: 7. This CDR3 reads CSVEDPSGRAWETQYF. In DNA form, the CDR3 reads TGCAGCGTTGAAGATCCTAGCGGGAGGGCTTGGGAGACCCAGTACTTC.

This clonotype was counted only a few times. The rearrangement uses TRBV9 and TRBJ2-5; D may be TRBD1 (6 bases). CDR3 size: 17 residues. With 0 bases removed from V and 5 bases from J, the gap between germline ends came to 20 bases. CDR1 and CDR2 from the germline V gene are SGDLS and YYNGEE. CDR3 sequence: CASSVDPPTGNGETQYF. In DNA form, the CDR3 reads TGTGCCAGCAGCGTAGACCCACCTACAGGGAACGGTGAGACCCAGTACTTC.

The chain joins TRBV24-1 to TRBJ2-2, with TRBD2 identical over 14 bases. J was trimmed by 7 bases and V by 4 bases; bases with no gene match: 13. Germline V gene sequence: CDR1 KGHDR, CDR2 SFDVKD. The CDR3 is 19 residues long. CDR3 DNA sequence: TGTGCCACCAGTGACGGACGACTAGCGGGAGGGCCGAAGGGCGGGGAGCTGTTTTTT. Its protein product is CATSDGRLAGGPKGGELFF.

The chain has TRBV3-1 and TRBJ1-5; D not resolved. V gave up 1 base and J gave up 9 bases, with 19 bases separating them. Germline CDR1 LGHDT, CDR2 YNNKEL (reference sequence). CDR3 length: 16 amino acids. The DNA of the CDR3 is TGTGCCAGCAGCCAAGGTTTTGCGACGGGTCGACGGCCCCAGCATTTT. This encodes CASSQGFATGRRPQHF.

This clonotype was found a few times. The gene calls are TRBV14 and TRBJ2-3, with D hard to call. Trimming left V 0 bases short and J 2 bases short, with 3 bases between. The CDR3 loop spans 13 amino acids. Germline CDR1 reads SGHDN; CDR2 reads FVKESK. The CDR3 DNA follows: TGTGCCAGCAGCCAAGAAACCACAGATACGCAGTATTTT. Translating it yields CASSQETTDTQYF.

This chain links TRBV21-1 with TRBJ2-2. TRBV21-1 is a pseudogene. CDR3 length: 13 residues. This chain's CDR3 is CASSKGSTGELFF. In nucleotides, the CDR3 is TGTGCCAGCAGCAAAGGCTCCACCGGGGAGCTGTTTTTT.

The sample holds a few counts of this clonotype. The CDR3 spells CASSQLGGRGPYNEQFF. CDR3 coding DNA: TGTGCCAGCAGCCAATTAGGCGGGAGGGGCCCCTACAATGAGCAGTTCTTC. This chain connects TRBV3-1 to TRBJ2-1; the match to TRBD2 covers 9 bases. V gave up 2 bases and J gave up 2 bases; unmatched junction bases: 7. CDR3 length equals 17 residues. Germline V CDR1 and CDR2: LGHDT, YNNKEL (reference sequence).

This clonotype was picked up many times. The chain joins TRBV10-2 to TRBJ2-3; TRBD1 agrees at 9 bases. The CDR3 loop spans 15 amino acids. From germline, CDR1 is WSHSY and CDR2 SAAADI. V lost 5 bases, J lost 4 bases, and 7 bases stayed unmatched. The CDR3: CASSSGQGGADTQYF. In DNA, the CDR3 is TGCGCCAGCAGTTCGGGACAGGGTGGCGCAGATACGCAGTATTTT.

The CDR3 DNA follows: TGTGCCAGCAGTTTAGCCAGGGCTAACTATGGCTACACCTTC. Protein: CASSLARANYGYTF. The rearrangement uses TRBV12-3 or TRBV12-4 and TRBJ1-2; TRBD1 might be the D (5 bases). The CDR3 is 14 amino acids. Trimming took off 0 bases at V and 0 bases at J, with 5 bases between the two ends.

This clonotype was recorded a few times. This chain connects TRBV7-9 to TRBJ2-1; D is uncertain. Germline CDR1 SEHNR, CDR2 FQNEAQ (reference sequence). V was clipped by 1 base and J by 5 bases, with 12 bases between them. The CDR3 totals 15 residues. CDR3 amino acids: CASSLVGWANNEQFF. In DNA, the CDR3 is TGTGCCAGCAGCTTAGTGGGGTGGGCGAACAATGAGCAGTTCTTC. Full variable domain (missing parts from reference TRBV7-9 and TRBJ2-1): DTGVSQNPRHKITKRGQNVTFRCDPISEHNRLYWYRQTLGQGPEFLTYFQNEAQLEKSRLLSDRFSAERPKGSFSTLEIQRTEQGDSAMYLCASSLVGWANNEQFFGPGTRLTVL.

In this sample, this clonotype turned up a few times. J is TRBJ1-5 and V is TRBV5-5; TRBD1 might be the D (5 bases). V shed 4 bases and J shed 6 bases, with 11 bases lying between them. This CDR3 contains 13 residues. Germline lookup yields CDR1 SGHKS and CDR2 YYEKEE (reference sequence). The CDR3 reads CASSLVGGQPQHF. For the CDR3, the DNA is TGTGCCAGCAGCCTGGTGGGGGGTCAGCCCCAGCATTTT.

The sample holds a few counts of this clonotype. The chain uses TRBV7-9 and TRBJ2-1; 8 bases are shared with TRBD1. CDR3 length equals 15 residues. Per germline, CDR1 SEHNR and CDR2 FQNEAQ (reference sequence). Trimming at V came to 8 bases and at J to 5 bases, leaving 11 bases not matched to a gene. CDR3 DNA: TGTGCCAGCCTCGCCACGGGACAGGTCGACAATGAGCAGTTCTTC. Translation gives CASLATGQVDNEQFF.

The chain combines TRBV21-1 with TRBJ2-1; no DNA check was done on the table's D call, TRBD2. TRBV21-1 is given as a pseudogene. CDR3 length equals 17 residues. For the CDR3, the DNA is TGTGCCAGCAGCAAAGGTTTCGCCGGGACTAGCACGAATGAGCAGTTCTTC. This codes for CASSKGFAGTSTNEQFF.

The chain joins TRBV2 to TRBJ2-1, with 14 bases identical to TRBD2. With 6 bases clipped from V and 15 bases from J, the junction kept 13 bases outside the gene matches. CDR3 length equals 15 residues. Germline values: CDR1 SNHLY, CDR2 FYNNEI. CDR3 protein: CASSPGTSGSRSRFF. The CDR3 region has the DNA TGTGCCAGCAGCCCCGGGACTAGCGGGAGCAGGAGCAGGTTCTTC.

This chain links TRBV7-9 with TRBJ2-5; D remains unclear. There are 14 residues in the CDR3. V dropped 5 bases and J dropped 4 bases, with 14 bases sitting between them. The germline gives CDR1 SEHNR, CDR2 FQNEAQ (reference sequence). The CDR3 spells CASSPMGNRETQYF. In DNA, the CDR3 is TGTGCCAGCAGCCCGATGGGGAACAGAGAGACCCAGTACTTC.

This clonotype was observed a handful of times. The J gene is TRBJ2-5, the V gene TRBV5-1; 10 bases agree with TRBD2. The V gene's germline CDR1 is SGHRS and CDR2 YFSETQ. V trimming: 5 bases; J trimming: 2 bases; junction bases outside the gene matches: 6. The CDR3 runs to 15 residues. The CDR3 region has the DNA TGCGCCAGCAGGTTTAGCGGGAGGATTCAAGAGACCCAGTACTTC. As protein: CASRFSGRIQETQYF.

This clonotype showed up just a few times. The CDR3 bases are TGTGCCAGCAGTTTGGGGCTAGCGCCGATCACAGATACGCAGTATTTT. Residues: CASSLGLAPITDTQYF. The chain combines TRBV27 with TRBJ2-3; weak D call: TRBD2 (6 bases). Germline lookup yields CDR1 MNHEY and CDR2 SMNVEV (reference sequence). V was shortened by 3 bases and J by 2 bases, with 15 bases between the two germline ends. The length of the CDR3 is 16 residues.